This TCR beta chain was sequenced during a study of cytomegalovirus exposure and HLA in healthy donors. PCR used 60 Vbeta primers and 13 Jbeta primers. Libraries were prepared by immunoSEQ multiplex PCR; TCRdb keeps only in-frame clonotypes and omits some of them. The repertoire includes about 36,000 clones, about 72% of them detected once, and 5% to 8% sits in the top ten. With respect to this clone: As yet, its antigen is unknown.

V shed 4 bases, J shed 6 bases, and the junction held 2 bases outside the gene matches. The CDR3 is 13 amino acids. Germline CDR1 and CDR2: MNHEY and SVGAGI. Findings of the study overall: For presence/absence analyses, sequencing depth was assumed to be roughly uniform across donors. Cytomegalovirus association was listed for 164 TCR beta chains. The classifier reportedly diagnosed cytomegalovirus status with high specificity and sensitivity. Per published accounts, TCR beta sequences correctly predicted the HLA-A and HLA-B alleles of most subjects.

This receptor was obtained from a man aged 25-40 years in good health and CMV-seronegative. The sequenced sample was PBMCs. This chain links TRBV6-5 with TRBJ2-7, with 11 bases that match TRBD1. CDR3 nucleotides: TGTGCCAGCAGTTCCGGGACAGGGGGCGAGCAGTACTTC. It is translated as CASSSGTGGEQYF.